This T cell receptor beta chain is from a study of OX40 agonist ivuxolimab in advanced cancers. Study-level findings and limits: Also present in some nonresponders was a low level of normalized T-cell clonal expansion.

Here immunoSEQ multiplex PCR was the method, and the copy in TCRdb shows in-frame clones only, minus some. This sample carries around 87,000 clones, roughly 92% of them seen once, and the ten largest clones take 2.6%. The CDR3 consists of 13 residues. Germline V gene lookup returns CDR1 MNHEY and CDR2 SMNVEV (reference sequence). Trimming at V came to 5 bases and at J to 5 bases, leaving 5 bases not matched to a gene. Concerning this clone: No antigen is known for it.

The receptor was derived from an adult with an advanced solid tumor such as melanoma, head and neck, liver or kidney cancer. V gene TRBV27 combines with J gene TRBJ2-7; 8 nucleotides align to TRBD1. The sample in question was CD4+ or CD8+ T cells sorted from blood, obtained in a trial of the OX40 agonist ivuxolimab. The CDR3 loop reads CASSPDRDHEQYF. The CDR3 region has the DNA TGTGCCAGCAGTCCGGACAGGGACCACGAGCAGTACTTC.